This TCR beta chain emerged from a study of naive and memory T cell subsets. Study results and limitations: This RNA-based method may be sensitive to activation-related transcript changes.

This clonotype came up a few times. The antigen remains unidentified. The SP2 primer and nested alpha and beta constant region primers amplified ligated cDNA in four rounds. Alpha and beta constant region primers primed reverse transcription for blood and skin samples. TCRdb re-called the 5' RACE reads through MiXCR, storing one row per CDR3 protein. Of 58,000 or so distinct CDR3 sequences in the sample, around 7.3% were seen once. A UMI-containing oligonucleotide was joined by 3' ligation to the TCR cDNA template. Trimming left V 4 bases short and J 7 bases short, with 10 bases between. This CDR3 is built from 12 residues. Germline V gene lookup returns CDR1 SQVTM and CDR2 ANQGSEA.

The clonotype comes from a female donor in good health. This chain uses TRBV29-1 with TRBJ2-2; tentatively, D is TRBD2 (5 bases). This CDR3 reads CSVVSGSGELFF. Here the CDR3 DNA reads TGCAGCGTTGTTTCGGGGAGCGGGGAGCTGTTTTTT.